A selection of T cell receptor beta chains follows, all from one sample in a study of beta chain features in type 1 diabetes. Data came from immunoSEQ multiplex PCR; TCRdb stores just in-frame clones and leaves some out. The table lists 640,000 or so clones, over 12% of them singletons. What was sequenced was naive CD4+ T cells from blood. These receptor sequences come from a man between 18 and 35 years old with type 1 diabetes. CDR3s include the opening cysteine and the closing phenylalanine or tryptophan. The D gene is left open where the match is weak. A row's size may be missing; if present it is once, few, many or a size class.

j_gene: TRBJ2-2
abundance: -
d_gene: -
v_gene: TRBV11-2
CDR3aa: CASSLAATGAGELFF
CDR3nt: TGTGCCAGCAGCTTAGCCGCGACAGGTGCCGGGGAGCTGTTTTTT

j_gene: TRBJ1-1
abundance: -
d_gene: TRBD1
v_gene: TRBV7-8
CDR3aa: CASSFLDRRNTEAFF
CDR3nt: TGTGCCAGCAGCTTCCTGGACAGGAGGAACACTGAAGCTTTCTTT

j_gene: TRBJ1-1
abundance: -
d_gene: -
v_gene: TRBV30
CDR3aa: CAWKTGGKAFF
CDR3nt: TGTGCCTGGAAGACGGGGGGTAAAGCTTTCTTT

j_gene: TRBJ2-7
abundance: -
d_gene: TRBD2
v_gene: TRBV4-3
CDR3aa: CASSQEVPAGGLEQYF
CDR3nt: TGCGCCAGCAGCCAAGAGGTTCCAGCGGGGGGGCTCGAGCAGTACTTC

j_gene: TRBJ2-1
abundance: few
d_gene: -
v_gene: TRBV23-1
CDR3aa: CASSQSRNEQFF
CDR3nt: TGCGCCAGCAGTCAATCGAGAAATGAGCAGTTCTTC

j_gene: TRBJ2-2
abundance: -
d_gene: -
v_gene: TRBV30
CDR3aa: CAWRQGGISGELFF
CDR3nt: TGTGCCTGGAGACAGGGGGGGATCTCCGGGGAGCTGTTTTTT

j_gene: TRBJ2-3
abundance: -
d_gene: TRBD2
v_gene: TRBV7-9
CDR3aa: CASSTGTTGDPDTQYF
CDR3nt: TGTGCCAGCAGCACGGGGACTACCGGGGACCCAGATACGCAGTATTTT

j_gene: TRBJ2-2
abundance: few
d_gene: -
v_gene: TRBV29-1
CDR3aa: CSVIGGNTGELFF
CDR3nt: TGCAGCGTTATAGGGGGTAACACCGGGGAGCTGTTTTTT

j_gene: TRBJ1-6
abundance: -
d_gene: TRBD1
v_gene: TRBV30
CDR3aa: CAWSNGQGTPLHF
CDR3nt: TGTGCCTGGAGTAACGGACAGGGAACACCCCTCCACTTT

j_gene: TRBJ2-6
abundance: -
d_gene: TRBD2
v_gene: TRBV5-1
CDR3aa: CASIGSSGSSFSGANVLTF
CDR3nt: TGCGCCAGCATCGGGTCTAGCGGGAGTTCCTTCTCTGGGGCCAACGTCCTGACTTTC

j_gene: TRBJ2-3
abundance: few
d_gene: -
v_gene: TRBV13
CDR3aa: CASSLVGDTQYF
CDR3nt: TGTGCCAGCAGCTTAGTCGGTGATACGCAGTATTTT

j_gene: TRBJ2-3
abundance: few
d_gene: -
v_gene: TRBV7-9
CDR3aa: CASSLGTEGTQYF
CDR3nt: TGTGCCAGCAGCTTAGGGACAGAGGGTACGCAGTATTTT

j_gene: TRBJ2-2
abundance: few
d_gene: -
v_gene: TRBV7-3
CDR3aa: CASSLVLTGELFF
CDR3nt: TGTGCCAGCAGCTTAGTCTTGACCGGGGAGCTGTTTTTT

j_gene: TRBJ1-5
abundance: -
d_gene: -
v_gene: TRBV30
CDR3aa: CAWSEGISQPQHF
CDR3nt: TGTGCCTGGAGCGAAGGGATCAGTCAGCCCCAGCATTTT

j_gene: TRBJ2-3
abundance: few
d_gene: -
v_gene: TRBV5-1
CDR3aa: CASSAQAVEADTQYF
CDR3nt: TGCGCCAGCAGCGCCCAAGCCGTCGAGGCAGATACGCAGTATTTT

j_gene: TRBJ1-3
abundance: once
d_gene: -
v_gene: TRBV7-9
CDR3aa: CASSLEPGAIAVTIYF
CDR3nt: TGTGCCAGCAGCTTAGAGCCAGGGGCTATAGCGGTCACCATATATTTT

j_gene: TRBJ1-1
abundance: few
d_gene: -
v_gene: TRBV13
CDR3aa: CASSLNSARGAFF
CDR3nt: TGTGCCAGCAGCTTAAACTCTGCCCGGGGCGCTTTCTTT

j_gene: TRBJ2-3
abundance: few
d_gene: TRBD2
v_gene: TRBV9
CDR3aa: CASSVVPAGLGTDTQYF
CDR3nt: TGTGCCAGCAGCGTAGTTCCAGCGGGACTCGGCACAGATACGCAGTATTTT

j_gene: TRBJ2-3
abundance: -
d_gene: -
v_gene: TRBV6-6
CDR3aa: CASSYLSLNTQYF
CDR3nt: TGTGCCAGCAGTTACCTAAGCTTAAATACGCAGTATTTT

j_gene: TRBJ2-1
abundance: few
d_gene: -
v_gene: TRBV28
CDR3aa: CASSSGTLYNEQFF
CDR3nt: TGTGCCAGCAGCTCCGGGACCCTCTACAATGAGCAGTTCTTC

j_gene: TRBJ2-3
abundance: few
d_gene: -
v_gene: TRBV29-1
CDR3aa: CSVGGGWSVSDTQYF
CDR3nt: TGCAGCGTTGGTGGAGGGTGGAGTGTATCAGATACGCAGTATTTT

j_gene: TRBJ2-1
abundance: few
d_gene: -
v_gene: TRBV7-2
CDR3aa: CASSPGTEKNEQFF
CDR3nt: TGTGCCAGCAGCCCCGGGACGGAGAAGAATGAGCAGTTCTTC

j_gene: TRBJ1-3
abundance: few
d_gene: -
v_gene: TRBV6-5
CDR3aa: CASSRQVSGNTIYF
CDR3nt: TGTGCCAGCAGTCGACAGGTTTCTGGAAACACCATATATTTT

j_gene: TRBJ1-2
abundance: -
d_gene: -
v_gene: TRBV28
CDR3aa: CASSLSRRQTIGGYTF
CDR3nt: TGTGCCAGCAGTTTATCCCGGCGGCAGACTATTGGTGGCTACACCTTC

j_gene: TRBJ2-5
abundance: few
d_gene: -
v_gene: TRBV15
CDR3aa: CATSRDRGRGGETQYF
CDR3nt: TGTGCCACCAGCAGAGATAGGGGCAGGGGCGGAGAGACCCAGTACTTC

j_gene: TRBJ2-3
abundance: -
d_gene: -
v_gene: TRBV14
CDR3aa: CASSQDWGASTDTQYF
CDR3nt: TGTGCCAGCAGCCAAGATTGGGGCGCCAGCACAGATACGCAGTATTTT

j_gene: TRBJ1-1
abundance: -
d_gene: -
v_gene: TRBV30
CDR3aa: CAWSRQVGEAFF
CDR3nt: TGTGCCTGGAGTCGCCAAGTGGGGGAAGCTTTCTTT

j_gene: TRBJ1-2
abundance: -
d_gene: -
v_gene: TRBV15
CDR3aa: CATSLQESGYTF
CDR3nt: TGTGCCACCAGCTTACAGGAATCTGGCTACACCTTC